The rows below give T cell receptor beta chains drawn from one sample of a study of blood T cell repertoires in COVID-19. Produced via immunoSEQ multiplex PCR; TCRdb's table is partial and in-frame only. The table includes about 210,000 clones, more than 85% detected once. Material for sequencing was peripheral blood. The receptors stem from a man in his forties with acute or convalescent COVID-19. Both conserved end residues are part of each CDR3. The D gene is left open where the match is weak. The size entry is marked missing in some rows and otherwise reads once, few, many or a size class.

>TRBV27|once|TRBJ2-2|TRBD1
CASRKGQGRGGELFF
TGTGCCAGCAGAAAAGGACAGGGGAGAGGCGGGGAGCTGTTTTTT
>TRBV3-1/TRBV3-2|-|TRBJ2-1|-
CASSQQSDSIRFF
TGTGCCAGCAGCCAACAGTCGGACTCAATTCGGTTCTTC
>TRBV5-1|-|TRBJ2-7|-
CASSQETPSYEQYF
TGCGCCAGCAGCCAGGAAACACCTTCCTACGAGCAGTACTTC
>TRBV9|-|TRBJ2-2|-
CASSVVQADRNTGELFF
TGTGCCAGCAGCGTAGTGCAAGCGGATAGAAACACCGGGGAGCTGTTTTTT
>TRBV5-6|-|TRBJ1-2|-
CASSLDLRQLDF
TGTGCCAGCAGCTTGGATTTGAGACAGTTAGACTTC
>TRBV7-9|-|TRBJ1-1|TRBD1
CASSLRGLTEAFF
TGTGCCAGCAGCTTAAGGGGGCTAACTGAAGCTTTCTTT
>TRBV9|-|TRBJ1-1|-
CASSGSTGRNTEAFF
TGTGCCAGCAGCGGATCCACAGGGAGGAACACTGAAGCTTTCTTT
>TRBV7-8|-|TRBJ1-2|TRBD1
CASSLGDSVYGYTF
TGTGCCAGCAGCTTAGGGGACAGTGTCTATGGCTACACCTTC
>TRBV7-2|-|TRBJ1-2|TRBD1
CASSNQGARGYGYTF
TGTGCCAGCAGCAACCAGGGGGCGCGAGGCTATGGCTACACCTTC
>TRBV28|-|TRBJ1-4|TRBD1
CASIPGQGREKLFF
TGTGCCAGCATCCCGGGACAGGGGAGAGAAAAACTGTTTTTT
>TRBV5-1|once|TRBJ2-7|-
CASSFFQGTYEQYF
TGCGCCAGCAGCTTCTTCCAGGGAACCTACGAGCAGTACTTC
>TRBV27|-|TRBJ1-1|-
CASTIREGRNTEAFF
TGTGCCAGCACAATCAGGGAAGGCAGGAACACTGAAGCTTTCTTT
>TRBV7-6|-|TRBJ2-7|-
CASSLDAGSLYEQYF
TGTGCCAGCAGCTTAGATGCAGGCTCTCTCTACGAGCAGTACTTC
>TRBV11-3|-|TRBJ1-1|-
CASSLGGSRPLEAFF
TGTGCCAGCAGCTTGGGGGGGAGCAGACCTCTTGAAGCTTTCTTT
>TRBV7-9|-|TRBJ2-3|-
CASTKAGYTDTQYF
TGTGCCAGCACGAAGGCCGGGTACACAGATACGCAGTATTTT
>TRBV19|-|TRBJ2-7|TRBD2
CASSIVGLGHEQYF
TGTGCCAGTAGTATAGTAGGACTAGGACACGAGCAGTACTTC
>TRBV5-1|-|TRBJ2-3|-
CASSLDTYTDTQYF
TGCGCCAGCAGCCTCGACACGTACACAGATACGCAGTATTTT
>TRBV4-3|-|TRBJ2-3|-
CASSQYLGEATDTQYF
TGCGCCAGCAGCCAATACTTGGGGGAGGCCACAGATACGCAGTATTTT
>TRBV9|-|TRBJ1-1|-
CASSERLKAEAFF
TGTGCCAGCAGCGAACGACTTAAGGCTGAAGCTTTCTTT
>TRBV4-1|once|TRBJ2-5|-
CASSQGASVQETQYF
TGCGCCAGCAGCCAAGGAGCTAGCGTACAAGAGACCCAGTACTTC
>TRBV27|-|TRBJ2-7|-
CASSPHTAGGTYEQYF
TGTGCCAGCAGCCCCCATACGGCAGGGGGGACCTACGAGCAGTACTTC
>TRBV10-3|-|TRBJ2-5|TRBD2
CAISLGGSQETQYF
TGTGCCATCAGTCTCGGGGGGTCCCAAGAGACCCAGTACTTC
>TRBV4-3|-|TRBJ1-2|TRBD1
CASSHDRGVSGYTF
TGCGCCAGCAGCCACGACAGGGGAGTTAGTGGCTACACCTTC
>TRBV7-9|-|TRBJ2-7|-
CASSFSPVYEQYF
TGTGCCAGCAGCTTTTCCCCGGTGTACGAGCAGTACTTC
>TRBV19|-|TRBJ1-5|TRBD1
CASTRTGGNQPQHF
TGTGCCAGTACTAGGACAGGGGGCAATCAGCCCCAGCATTTT
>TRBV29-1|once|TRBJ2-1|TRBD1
CSVEAVLRTGANEQFF
TGCAGCGTTGAGGCGGTCCTTCGGACAGGGGCCAATGAGCAGTTCTTC
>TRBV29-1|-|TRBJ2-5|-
CSALNDRLGETQYF
TGCAGCGCTTTAAACGACAGGCTTGGAGAGACCCAGTACTTC
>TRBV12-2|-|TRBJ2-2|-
CASRDLSGETNTGELFF
TGTGCAAGTCGAGATCTCTCGGGTGAAACGAACACCGGGGAGCTGTTTTTT
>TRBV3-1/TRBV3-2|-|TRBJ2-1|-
CASSQVAAHEQFF
TGTGCCAGCAGCCAGGTTGCGGCCCATGAGCAGTTCTTC
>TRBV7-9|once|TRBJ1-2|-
CASSLLWDKYGYTF
TGTGCCAGCAGCTTATTGTGGGACAAGTATGGCTACACCTTC
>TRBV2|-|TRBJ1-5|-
CASSLQGGNQPQHF
TGTGCCAGCAGTCTACAGGGTGGCAATCAGCCCCAGCATTTT
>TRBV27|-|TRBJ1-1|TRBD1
CASSPDRPLNTEAFF
TGTGCCAGCAGTCCGGACAGGCCCTTGAACACTGAAGCTTTCTTT
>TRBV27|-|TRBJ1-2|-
CASSLSRDTRLSYGYTF
TGTGCCAGCAGTTTAAGTCGGGACACCAGACTCAGCTATGGCTACACCTTC
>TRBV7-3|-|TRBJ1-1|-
CASGRGARDTEAFF
TGTGCCAGCGGACGCGGGGCGCGGGACACTGAAGCTTTCTTT
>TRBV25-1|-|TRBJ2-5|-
CASSHGGKETQYF
TGTGCCAGCAGTCACGGAGGCAAAGAGACCCAGTACTTC
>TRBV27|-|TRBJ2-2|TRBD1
CASSPDRGNTGELFF
TGTGCCAGCAGTCCAGACAGGGGGAACACCGGGGAGCTGTTTTTT
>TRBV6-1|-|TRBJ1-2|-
CASSDWVANYGYTF
TGTGCCAGCAGTGATTGGGTAGCGAACTATGGCTACACCTTC
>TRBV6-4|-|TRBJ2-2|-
CASSEMGLRTGGELFF
TGTGCCAGCAGTGAAATGGGACTGAGGACTGGCGGGGAGCTGTTTTTT
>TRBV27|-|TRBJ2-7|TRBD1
CASSTRQGSYEQYF
TGTGCCAGCAGTACCCGACAGGGTTCCTACGAGCAGTACTTC
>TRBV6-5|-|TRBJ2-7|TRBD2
CASSLGLADPYEQYF
TGTGCCAGCAGTCTGGGACTAGCGGACCCCTACGAGCAGTACTTC
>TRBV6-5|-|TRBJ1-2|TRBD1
CASHTGRGNYGYTF
TGTGCCAGCCATACAGGCAGGGGGAACTATGGCTACACCTTC
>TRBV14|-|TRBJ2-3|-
CASSQITGFTDTQYF
TGTGCCAGCAGCCAAATTACAGGGTTTACAGATACGCAGTATTTT
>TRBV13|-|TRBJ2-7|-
CASSLDQNYEQYF
TGTGCCAGCAGCTTAGACCAGAACTACGAGCAGTACTTC
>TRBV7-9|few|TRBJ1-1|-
CASSLKSHGQQLNTEAFF
TGTGCCAGCAGCTTAAAAAGTCACGGACAGCAATTGAACACTGAAGCTTTCTTT
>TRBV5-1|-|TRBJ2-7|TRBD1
CASSLTRDSYEQYF
TGCGCCAGCAGCTTGACACGGGACAGCTACGAGCAGTACTTC
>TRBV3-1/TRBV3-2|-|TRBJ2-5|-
CASSQVRRAGETQYF
TGTGCCAGCAGCCAAGTTCGCAGGGCCGGGGAGACCCAGTACTTC
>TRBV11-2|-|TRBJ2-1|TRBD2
CASSFLWGTSVYNEQFF
TGTGCCAGCAGCTTCCTGTGGGGGACTAGCGTCTACAATGAGCAGTTCTTC
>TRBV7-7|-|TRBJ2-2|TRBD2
CASSFAGGVAGELFF
TGTGCTAGCAGCTTCGCGGGAGGAGTCGCCGGGGAGCTGTTTTTT
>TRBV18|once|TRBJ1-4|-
CASSPPPGLRLVF
TGTGCCAGCTCACCACCGCCGGGACTTCGTCTGGTTTTT